This T cell receptor (beta chain) was captured by sequencing in a study of blood T cell repertoires in COVID-19. As for the study in general: Samples came from the United States, Italy and Spain, spanning acute and convalescent COVID-19. Nucleic acid was either cDNA or gDNA, and it came from T cells, B-cell-depleted T cells, or PBMCs.

The V gene's germline CDR1 is SQVTM and CDR2 ANQGSEA. V lost 6 bases to trimming and J lost 0 bases, with 12 bases between them. The CDR3 contains 14 residues. Authors' methods: Estimation of nucleated cell counts relied on the amplification of reference gene primers. The repertoire was sequenced with immunoSEQ multiplex PCR; TCRdb's copy has only in-frame clones and lacks some. V and J calls plus clone size are reproduced from that table; the DNA served to infer D and trimming. The sample includes about 140,000 clones, around 84% of them seen just once. V is TRBV29-1 and J is TRBJ1-3, with a tentative D call TRBD1 (6 bases). The source material was peripheral blood. This clonotype was obtained from a woman between 55 and 75 years old with acute or convalescent COVID-19. CDR3 bases: TGCAGCGTCGATACAGGGATCTCTGGAAACACCATATATTTT. Its translation is CSVDTGISGNTIYF.